These 19 T cell receptor beta chains were sequenced from one sample in a study of blood T cell repertoires in COVID-19. The repertoire was sequenced with immunoSEQ multiplex PCR; TCRdb's copy has only in-frame clones and lacks some. The sample contains about 52,000 clones, around 81% of which appear only once. The material sequenced was peripheral blood. The receptor source for this set is an older man with active COVID-19.

The chain couples TRBV9 to TRBJ1-1, with TRBD1 matching over 7 bases. V was pared by 3 bases and J by 6 bases, with 8 bases of the junction left unmatched. This CDR3 has 14 amino acids. From germline, CDR1 is SGDLS and CDR2 YYNGEE. Written as DNA, the CDR3 is TGTGCCAGCAGCGGGGGACAGTCTTTTTCTGAAGCTTTCTTT. It encodes CASSGGQSFSEAFF. The complete variable domain, with remaining parts taken from reference TRBV9 and TRBJ1-1, reads DSGVTQTPKHLITATGQRVTLRCSPRSGDLSVYWYQQSLDQGLQFLIQYYNGEERAKGNILERFSAQQFPDLHSELNLSSLELGDSALYFCASSGGQSFSEAFFGQGTRLTVV.

The V gene is TRBV27, the J gene TRBJ2-5; D perhaps matches TRBD2 (6 bases). V dropped 6 bases and J dropped 0 bases, with 11 bases sitting between them. CDR3 length equals 14 residues. Per the germline V gene, CDR1 is MNHEY and CDR2 is SMNVEV (reference sequence). CDR3 sequence: CASSHPSDQETQYF. Here the CDR3 DNA reads TGTGCCAGCAGCCACCCTAGCGACCAAGAGACCCAGTACTTC.

The chain is built from TRBV5-1 and TRBJ2-5; 16 positions match TRBD2. Germline V gene lookup returns CDR1 SGHRS and CDR2 YFSETQ. The CDR3 is 16 residues long. V shed 4 bases, J shed 3 bases, and the junction held 3 bases outside the gene matches. For the CDR3, the DNA is TGCGCCAGCAGCATGGGGACTAGCGGGGGGGAAGAGACCCAGTACTTC. It codes for CASSMGTSGGEETQYF.

The rearrangement links TRBV18 to TRBJ1-5; a possible D gene is TRBD1 (5 bases). The V gene's germline CDR1 is KGHSH and CDR2 LQKENI. The CDR3 contains 16 residues. Between the trimmed V and J ends, which lost 3 bases and 1 base, there was a span of 13 bases. The CDR3 is CASSPIQGDSNQPQHF. The CDR3 bases are TGTGCCAGCTCACCTATCCAGGGTGACAGCAATCAGCCCCAGCATTTT.

The chain is built from TRBV10-3 and TRBJ2-6, with D perhaps matching TRBD2 (5 bases). This CDR3 comprises 16 residues. Deletions cut 0 bases from V and 4 bases from J, with 10 bases between. Germline CDR1 and CDR2: ENHRY and SYGVKD. The CDR3 sequence: CAISESEGFGANVLTF. CDR3 DNA sequence: TGTGCCATCAGTGAGTCAGAGGGATTCGGGGCCAACGTCCTGACTTTC.

V and J are TRBV5-5 and TRBJ1-2; 7 bases map to TRBD1. Germline assignment: CDR1 SGHKS and CDR2 YYEKEE (reference sequence). Trimming removed 2 bases from V and 0 bases from J; junction bases left unmatched: 7. The CDR3 consists of 16 residues. The CDR3 DNA sequence: TGTGCCAGCAGCTTCCTACGGGACAGATCTAACTATGGCTACACCTTC. Protein sequence: CASSFLRDRSNYGYTF.

The chain employs TRBV15 and TRBJ2-3; 10 bases are a match to TRBD2. The CDR3 runs to 16 residues. The ends lost 0 bases at V and 6 bases at J; junction bases unmatched: 6. The germline CDR1 and CDR2 sequences are LNHNV and YYDKDF (reference sequence). The CDR3 DNA sequence: TGTGCCACCAGCAGAGATCAACCGGGACTAGCGGATACGCAGTATTTT. This sequence encodes CATSRDQPGLADTQYF. The whole variable domain, filled in from reference TRBV15 and TRBJ2-3, reads DAMVIQNPRYQVTQFGKPVTLSCSQTLNHNVMYWYQQKSSQAPKLLFHYYDKDFNNEADTPDNFQSRRPNTSFCFLDIRSPGLGDTAMYLCATSRDQPGLADTQYFGPGTRLTVL.

The chain couples TRBV7-3 to TRBJ2-5, with D hard to call. The V gene's germline CDR1 is SGHTA and CDR2 FQGTGA. Trimming took off 1 base at V and 0 bases at J, with 3 bases between the two ends. The CDR3 spans 13 residues. In nucleotides, the CDR3 is TGTGCCAGCAGCTTAAGCGACCAAGAGACCCAGTACTTC. As protein: CASSLSDQETQYF.

The chain carries TRBV9 and TRBJ2-5, with D possibly being TRBD1 (6 bases). The CDR3 covers 15 residues. V shed 0 bases and J shed 0 bases, with 9 bases lying between them. CDR1 and CDR2 from the germline V gene are SGDLS and YYNGEE. The CDR3 spells CASSVAGAHQETQYF. CDR3 nucleotide sequence: TGTGCCAGCAGCGTAGCAGGGGCCCACCAAGAGACCCAGTACTTC.

Here the CDR3 DNA reads TGTGCCAGCAGCCCCCAGGACAGGCCATCCTACGAGCAGTACTTC. Translated, it gives CASSPQDRPSYEQYF. This chain links TRBV7-9 with TRBJ2-7, with TRBD1 identical over 7 bases. The trim removed 5 bases at V and 1 base at J, leaving 8 bases unmatched. Germline values: CDR1 SEHNR, CDR2 FQNEAQ (reference sequence). The CDR3 length is 15 residues.

The CDR3 DNA follows: TGTGCCAGCAGCCCATACGGGGCTAGCGGGGGGAACACCGGGGAGCTGTTTTTT. This encodes CASSPYGASGGNTGELFF. V and J are TRBV9 and TRBJ2-2; 10 bases match TRBD2. The ends lost 4 bases at V and 1 base at J; junction bases unmatched: 10. Germline CDR1 SGDLS, CDR2 YYNGEE. This CDR3 region has 18 residues.

The genes are TRBV7-8 and TRBJ2-3, with TRBD1 identical over 7 bases. V lost 0 bases, J lost 1 base, and 7 bases stayed unmatched. Germline V CDR1 and CDR2: SGHVS, FQNEAQ. The CDR3 is 17 residues long. The CDR3 DNA follows: TGTGCCAGCAGCTTAGCCGCGCCCGGGACAGGCACAGATACGCAGTATTTT. Amino acid sequence: CASSLAAPGTGTDTQYF.

J is TRBJ2-2 and V is TRBV30, with 7 bases matching TRBD2. This CDR3 region has 15 residues. V shed 5 bases and J 2 bases; nucleotides not matched to a gene: 8. The germline V gene has CDR1 GTSNPN and CDR2 SVGIG (reference sequence). The CDR3 protein is CAWGRAAENTGELFF. As DNA, the CDR3 is TGTGCCTGGGGGAGGGCCGCCGAAAACACCGGGGAGCTGTTTTTT.

CDR3 nucleotides: TGTGCCAGTAGTACGGGACCAGGGGGCAATGAGCAGTTCTTC. It yields the protein CASSTGPGGNEQFF. The rearrangement uses TRBV19 and TRBJ2-1; 7 nucleotides line up with TRBD1. V lost 4 bases to trimming and J lost 6 bases; unmatched junction nucleotides: 6. The CDR3 extends over 14 amino acids. CDR1 and CDR2 (germline): LNHDA, SQIVND (reference sequence).

The rearrangement uses TRBV7-9 and TRBJ1-4; tentatively, D is TRBD1 (5 bases). CDR1 and CDR2 (germline): SEHNR, FQNEAQ (reference sequence). The CDR3 covers 15 residues. V was pared by 0 bases and J by 5 bases, with 10 bases between. CDR3 bases: TGTGCCAGCAGCTTAGCTTACAGGAAGAATGAAAAACTGTTTTTT. Translated: CASSLAYRKNEKLFF.

This clone was counted once. The rearrangement uses TRBV6-5 and TRBJ1-6; D call uncertain. The germline gives CDR1 MNHEY, CDR2 SVGAGI. V was shortened by 1 base and J by 0 bases, with 7 bases between the two germline ends. The CDR3 has 16 residues. This chain's CDR3 is CASSYYGSSYNSPLHF. CDR3 sequence (DNA): TGTGCCAGCAGTTACTACGGGAGCTCCTATAATTCACCCCTCCACTTT.

The chain carries TRBV5-6 and TRBJ2-7; 9 bases align to TRBD2. J gave up 4 bases and V 4 bases, and 6 bases lay outside the gene matches. Germline-derived CDR1 and CDR2 are SGHDT and YYEEEE. The CDR3 is 14 amino acids. This chain's CDR3 is CASSLGAGGYEQYF. CDR3 sequence (DNA): TGTGCCAGCAGCCTTGGGGCGGGAGGGTACGAGCAGTACTTC.

The rearrangement links TRBV28 to TRBJ1-1, with D maybe TRBD1 (6 bases). This CDR3 contains 15 residues. From germline, CDR1 is MDHEN and CDR2 SYDVKM. With 5 bases removed from V and 10 bases from J, the gap between germline ends came to 23 bases. Here the CDR3 DNA reads TGTGCCAGCAGTCCACCGAAGGGCGGGGGGCGCATAGCTTTCTTT. Amino acid sequence: CASSPPKGGGRIAFF.

This clone was seen only a few times. The chain has TRBV9 and TRBJ1-6, with 7 bases lining up with TRBD1. The CDR3 is made up of 16 amino acids. The V segment lost 0 bases and the J segment 7 bases; nucleotides outside the gene matches: 7. Looked up from germline, CDR1 is SGDLS and CDR2 is YYNGEE. CDR3 DNA sequence: TGTGCCAGCAGCGTAGGGGAGGCCAGGGGGAATTCACCCCTCCACTTT. As protein: CASSVGEARGNSPLHF.